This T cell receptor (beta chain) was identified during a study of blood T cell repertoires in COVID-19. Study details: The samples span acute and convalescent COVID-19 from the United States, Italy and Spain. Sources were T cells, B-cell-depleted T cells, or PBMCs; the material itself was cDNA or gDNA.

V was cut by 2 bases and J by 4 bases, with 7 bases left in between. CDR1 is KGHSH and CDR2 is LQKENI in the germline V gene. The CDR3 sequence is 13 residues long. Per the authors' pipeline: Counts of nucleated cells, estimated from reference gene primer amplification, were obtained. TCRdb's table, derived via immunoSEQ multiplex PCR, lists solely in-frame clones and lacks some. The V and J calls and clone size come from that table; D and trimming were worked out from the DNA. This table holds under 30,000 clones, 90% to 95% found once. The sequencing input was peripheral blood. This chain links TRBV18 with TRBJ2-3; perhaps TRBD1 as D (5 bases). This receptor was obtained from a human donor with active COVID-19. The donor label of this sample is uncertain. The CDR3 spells CASSPGASDTQYF. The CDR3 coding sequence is TGTGCCAGCTCACCAGGGGCGTCAGATACGCAGTATTTT. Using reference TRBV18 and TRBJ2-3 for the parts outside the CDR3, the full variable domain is NAGVMQNPRHLVRRRGQEARLRCSPMKGHSHVYWYRQLPEEGLKFMVYLQKENIIDESGMPKERFSAEFPKEGPSILRIQQVVRGDSAAYFCASSPGASDTQYFGPGTRLTVL.